In this sample, the clone carrying this TCR beta chain turned up a few times. No antigen is known for it. Ophthalmopathic donors had moderate-to-severe activity, CAS ≥3 and NOSPECS ≥4, with disease that had lasted under 3 months. It was from 8.5 to 10 ml of fresh peripheral blood that the PBMCs came. This sample was included in a study of Graves' ophthalmopathy and Graves' hyperthyroidism. The V and J ends lost 0 bases and 3 bases respectively, with 18 bases between them. This CDR3 is 19 amino acids long. Germline V lookup: CDR1 MGHRA, CDR2 YSYEKL. The sequenced template was RNA, covering the TCR beta CDR3 region. Amplification began with first-round RT-PCR using HTBI primers, then second-round multiplex PCR was performed. TCRdb reprocessed the multiplex PCR reads via MiXCR and lists one record per CDR3 protein. The sample has 600,000 to 700,000 distinct CDR3 sequences; roughly 39% are singletons. Notes on the study in general: Blood also harbored most expanded thyroid clonotypes above 0.001 frequency.

This sequence was found in an adult man with Graves' ophthalmopathy. The rearrangement joins TRBV4-1 to TRBJ2-6; D may be TRBD1 (5 bases). Sequencing input: peripheral blood. This chain's CDR3 is CASSQDLFRARGGANVLTF. DNA for the CDR3: TGCGCCAGCAGCCAAGATCTGTTCAGGGCCCGAGGTGGGGCCAACGTCCTGACTTTC.